This T cell receptor (beta chain) was sequenced in a study of blood T cells in healthy people across ages. General study findings and limits: Diversity of TCR beta correlated strongly with naive T cell percentage. Considered underestimates were the diversity estimates obtained from one million T cells.

Using a J-beta primer mix together with a sample-barcoded 5' primer, a second PCR was run for roughly 6 to 11 cycles. TCRdb recomputed calls from the 5' RACE reads with MiXCR, one row per CDR3 protein. The sample holds about 1.5 million distinct CDR3 sequences, 40% to 45% seen once. A remark on this clonotype: Its antigen is still unknown.

Each donor was a healthy Caucasian individual from Russia, aged roughly 6 to 95. The sequencing input was blood. The receptor comes from a woman aged 18 to 35 in good health.

The CDR3 protein is CSAMKRGASTDTQYF. In DNA form, the CDR3 reads TGCAGTGCTATGAAGCGGGGAGCTAGCACAGATACGCAGTATTTT. The chain joins TRBV20-1 to TRBJ2-3, with 7 nucleotides matching TRBD2. The germline V gene has CDR1 DFQATT and CDR2 SNEGSKA (reference sequence). V lost 4 bases to trimming and J lost 0 bases; unmatched junction nucleotides: 7. The CDR3 has 15 residues.